This TCR beta chain was sequenced during a study of response to subunit inactivated influenza vaccine. General study findings and limits: The authors proposed limited new T cell recruitment per seasonal influenza vaccination.

Germline assignment: CDR1 MGHDK and CDR2 SYGVNS. The V end was cut by 1 base, the J end by 0 bases, with 10 bases between. The CDR3 has 15 amino acids. This clonotype was detected only a few times. Its target is unknown. TCRdb independently ran MiXCR on the RT-PCR reads; one entry per CDR3 protein. The sample shows a few hundred thousand distinct CDR3 sequences, around 15% of them seen only once. The TCR was taken from a man aged 45-65 years who received an inactivated influenza vaccine. Sequencing used PBMCs from blood, obtained 11 to 12 days after vaccination. The J gene is TRBJ2-7, the V gene TRBV25-1; unclear D gene. The CDR3 loop is CASSEWKGNSYEQYF. CDR3 in DNA: TGTGCCAGCAGTGAATGGAAAGGGAACTCCTACGAGCAGTACTTC.